These T cell receptor beta chains were read from a single sample in a study of T cell responses to AZD1222 COVID-19 vaccine. The repertoire was sequenced with immunoSEQ multiplex PCR; TCRdb's copy has only in-frame clones and lacks some. The sample has about 140,000 clones, around 93% seen once. The sample here was peripheral blood, taken 28 days after the second AZD1222 dose. The receptors come from an adult who received the AZD1222 COVID-19 vaccine. CDR3s include the opening cysteine and the closing phenylalanine or tryptophan. Fields, in order: clone size, J gene, V gene, D gene, CDR3 protein, CDR3 DNA. D genes are given only for firm matches. Clone size is given for some rows only: seen once, a few or many times, or a class if the clone is expanded.

-,TRBJ2-5,TRBV19,-,CASSTTNPQQGSPGAQYF,TGTGCCAGTAGTACAACCAATCCCCAGCAGGGTTCTCCAGGAGCCCAGTACTTC
-,TRBJ2-7,TRBV3-1/TRBV3-2,-,CASSQAVEQYF,TGTGCCAGCAGCCAAGCGGTCGAGCAGTACTTC
-,TRBJ2-7,TRBV27,-,CASSLFIGPTYEQYF,TGTGCCAGCAGTTTATTTATTGGACCGACCTACGAGCAGTACTTC
-,TRBJ2-1,TRBV9,-,CASSALGHNKEESNEQFF,TGTGCCAGCAGCGCGTTGGGACACAATAAGGAGGAGTCCAATGAGCAGTTCTTC
-,TRBJ1-6,TRBV5-4,-,CASSPWGRLRNSPLHF,TGTGCCAGCAGCCCCTGGGGGCGGCTAAGGAATTCACCCCTCCACTTT
-,TRBJ1-1,TRBV9,-,CASSDPREEGFAFF,TGTGCCAGCAGCGACCCCAGGGAGGAGGGGTTCGCTTTCTTT
-,TRBJ2-7,TRBV18,-,CASSINRDSYEQYF,TGTGCCAGTTCGATAAACAGGGACTCCTACGAGCAGTACTTC
-,TRBJ2-1,TRBV18,TRBD2,CASSGTNPRNEQFF,TGTGCCAGCTCAGGGACTAATCCTCGGAATGAGCAGTTCTTC
once,TRBJ2-3,TRBV5-1,-,CASSLAGDPTDTQYF,TGCGCCAGCAGCTTGGCGGGGGATCCCACGGATACGCAGTATTTT
-,TRBJ1-3,TRBV9,-,CASSLVGEDSGNTIYF,TGTGCCAGCAGTCTAGTAGGGGAGGACTCTGGAAACACCATATATTTT
-,TRBJ2-5,TRBV3-1/TRBV3-2,-,CASSQNFGRQQETQYF,TGTGCCAGCAGCCAGAATTTTGGACGGCAGCAAGAGACCCAGTACTTC
-,TRBJ2-6,TRBV5-1,-,CASSLGSSGANVLTF,TGCGCCAGCAGCTTGGGATCCTCTGGGGCCAACGTCCTGACTTTC
-,TRBJ2-3,TRBV7-6,-,CASSASTNTQYF,TGTGCCAGCAGCGCCAGTACTAATACGCAGTATTTT
-,TRBJ2-7,TRBV6-5,-,CASSSPGTFTYEQYF,TGTGCCAGCAGTTCTCCGGGGACTTTTACCTACGAGCAGTACTTC
-,TRBJ2-1,TRBV5-6,TRBD2,CASSYPGLAQTYNEQFF,TGTGCCAGCAGCTACCCCGGACTAGCGCAAACCTACAATGAGCAGTTCTTC
-,TRBJ2-7,TRBV5-1,TRBD2,CASTQSSGGQSYEQYF,TGCGCCAGCACCCAGAGTAGCGGGGGCCAATCCTACGAGCAGTACTTC
-,TRBJ1-2,TRBV4-3,-,CASTNYGYTF,TGCGCCAGCACCAACTATGGCTACACCTTC
-,TRBJ2-1,TRBV7-9,TRBD2,CASSMPVSRGGVHEQFF,TGTGCCAGCAGCATGCCTGTCTCGCGGGGGGGCGTACATGAGCAGTTCTTC
-,TRBJ1-4,TRBV28,-,CASSSLGTLGEKLFF,TGTGCCAGCAGCTCTTTGGGGACGTTGGGTGAAAAACTGTTTTTT
-,TRBJ2-5,TRBV6-2/TRBV6-3,TRBD2,CASSYSIRAGGQETQYF,TGTGCCAGCAGTTACTCGATTCGAGCGGGGGGCCAAGAGACCCAGTACTTC
-,TRBJ1-2,TRBV11-3,-,CASSLGFRNYGYTF,TGTGCCAGCAGCTTAGGTTTCCGAAACTATGGCTACACCTTC
-,TRBJ2-7,TRBV28,-,CASSNGYEQYF,TGTGCCAGCAGTAACGGTTACGAGCAGTACTTC
-,TRBJ1-4,TRBV7-2,-,CASSLVGPTSVNEKLFF,TGTGCCAGCAGCTTAGTGGGACCGACCTCAGTTAATGAAAAACTGTTTTTT
-,TRBJ1-3,TRBV9,-,CASSVVGDMLSSGNTIYF,TGTGCCAGCAGCGTAGTCGGGGACATGCTCAGCTCTGGAAACACCATATATTTT
-,TRBJ2-7,TRBV24-1,-,CATSDRGGYEQYF,TGTGCCACCAGTGATCGGGGTGGTTACGAGCAGTACTTC
-,TRBJ1-6,TRBV10-3,-,CAIKGARTGGLHF,TGTGCCATCAAAGGGGCAAGAACTGGGGGACTCCACTTT
once,TRBJ1-1,TRBV5-8,-,CASSLVGDLNTEAFF,TGTGCCAGCAGCTTGGTGGGGGACTTGAACACTGAAGCTTTCTTT
-,TRBJ1-5,TRBV27,TRBD1,CASAQGADQPQHF,TGTGCCAGCGCCCAGGGGGCGGATCAGCCCCAGCATTTT
-,TRBJ2-1,TRBV2,TRBD2,CASSPLGTSGGPSPFF,TGTGCCAGCAGTCCTCTAGGTACTAGCGGGGGGCCGTCGCCGTTCTTC
-,TRBJ2-1,TRBV7-6,TRBD2,CASSRTGGRGNEQFF,TGTGCCAGCAGCCGTACGGGGGGGAGGGGCAATGAGCAGTTCTTC
-,TRBJ1-1,TRBV18,-,CASRKGSTEAFF,TGTGCCAGCCGGAAGGGGAGTACTGAAGCTTTCTTT
few,TRBJ1-2,TRBV28,-,CASSSIPGHLNYGYTF,TGTGCCAGCAGTTCTATTCCGGGACACCTTAACTATGGCTACACCTTC
-,TRBJ2-1,TRBV11-1,-,CASSFWAATGNEQFF,TGTGCCAGCAGCTTTTGGGCAGCTACCGGCAATGAGCAGTTCTTC
-,TRBJ2-1,TRBV28,TRBD1,CASTRRDRAYNEQFF,TGTGCCAGCACTCGCCGGGACAGGGCCTACAATGAGCAGTTCTTC
-,TRBJ2-1,TRBV19,-,CASSINPDSRFNEQFF,TGTGCCAGTAGTATTAATCCGGATAGTAGGTTCAATGAGCAGTTCTTC
few,TRBJ2-5,TRBV15,-,CATTKDTFQETQYF,TGTGCCACCACCAAAGACACTTTCCAAGAGACCCAGTACTTC
-,TRBJ1-2,TRBV7-2,-,CASSPDSYYGYTF,TGTGCCAGCAGCCCGGACAGTTACTATGGCTACACCTTC
-,TRBJ1-1,TRBV4-1,-,CASSQDHRYTEAFF,TGCGCCAGCAGCCAAGATCACAGGTACACTGAAGCTTTCTTT
-,TRBJ2-7,TRBV9,-,CASSGPGRRYEQYF,TGTGCCAGCAGCGGCCCGGGGCGTCGCTACGAGCAGTACTTC
-,TRBJ1-1,TRBV7-8,-,CASSPYSDVLLAEAFF,TGTGCCAGCAGCCCGTACAGCGACGTGCTCCTGGCTGAAGCTTTCTTT
once,TRBJ2-3,TRBV4-3,-,CASSQDRGYRTSTDTQYF,TGCGCCAGCAGCCAAGATAGGGGGTATCGGACTAGCACAGATACGCAGTATTTT
-,TRBJ1-2,TRBV9,TRBD1,CASSVDRGPTPAYGYTF,TGTGCCAGCAGCGTTGACAGGGGACCTACACCTGCCTATGGCTACACCTTC
-,TRBJ2-7,TRBV28,TRBD1,CASRYTGAEQYF,TGTGCCAGCAGGTATACAGGGGCCGAGCAGTACTTC
once,TRBJ1-1,TRBV11-1,-,CASSLSLGLNTEAFF,TGTGCCAGCAGCTTATCCCTGGGATTGAACACTGAAGCTTTCTTT
once,TRBJ1-4,TRBV29-1,-,CSVFSSGDEKLFF,TGCAGCGTTTTCAGCTCAGGGGACGAAAAACTGTTTTTT